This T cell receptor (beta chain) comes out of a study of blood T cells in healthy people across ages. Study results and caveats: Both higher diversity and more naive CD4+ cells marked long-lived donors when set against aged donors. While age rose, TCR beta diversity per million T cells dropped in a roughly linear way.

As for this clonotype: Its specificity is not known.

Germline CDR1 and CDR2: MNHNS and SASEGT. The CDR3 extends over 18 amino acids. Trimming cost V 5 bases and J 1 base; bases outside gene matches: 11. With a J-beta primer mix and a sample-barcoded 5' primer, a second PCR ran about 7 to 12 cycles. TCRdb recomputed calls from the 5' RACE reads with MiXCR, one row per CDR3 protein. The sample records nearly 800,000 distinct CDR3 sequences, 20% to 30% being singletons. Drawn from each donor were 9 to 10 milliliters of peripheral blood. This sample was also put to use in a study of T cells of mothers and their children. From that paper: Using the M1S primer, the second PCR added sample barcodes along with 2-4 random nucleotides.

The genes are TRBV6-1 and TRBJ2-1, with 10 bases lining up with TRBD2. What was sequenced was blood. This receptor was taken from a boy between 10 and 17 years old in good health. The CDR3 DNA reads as TGTGCCAGCAGTCCGGGACTAGCGTTTGGGGCTTCCTACAATGAGCAGTTCTTC. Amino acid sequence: CASSPGLAFGASYNEQFF.